This section outlines one T cell receptor beta chain sequence together with its context. Its antigen remains unidentified. Healthy Caucasian individuals made up all the donors. V shed 11 bases and J shed 5 bases, with 15 bases lying between them. Germline V gene lookup returns CDR1 MNHNS and CDR2 SASEGT. The CDR3 covers 12 residues. The data stem from a study of identical twins. Overall study results and limits: Less excess twin sharing appeared in beta out-of-frame sequences. Among monozygotic twins, out-of-frame TCR alpha sharing exceeded what models predicted. Fewer insertions marked abundant cord blood beta clonotypes; young adult naive trended weakly, memory not at all.

TCRdb reprocessed the 5' RACE reads with MiXCR, giving one entry per CDR3 protein. The table shows roughly 260,000 distinct CDR3 sequences, with about 14% occurring only once. Sequenced input: memory (CD45RO+) T cells sorted from blood. This TCR came from a woman between 18 and 29 years old in good health. The rearrangement links TRBV6-1 to TRBJ1-1; D perhaps matches TRBD1 (6 bases). CDR3 in amino acids: CAVSIGGTEAFF. CDR3 DNA: TGTGCCGTGTCCATAGGGGGAACTGAAGCTTTCTTT.